This T cell receptor (beta chain) was recovered during a study of T-cell memory formation after mild COVID-19. The CDR3 extends over 14 amino acids. Germline-derived CDR1 and CDR2 are SGHRS and YFSETQ. V lost 4 bases and J lost 9; bases outside the gene matches: 10. The TCR alpha and TCR beta cDNA libraries, bearing sample barcodes and UMIs, were generated by 5'RACE using constant-segment primers. TCRdb passed the 5' RACE reads through MiXCR, listing each CDR3 protein once. The data show 550,000 to 600,000 distinct CDR3 sequences, 15% to 20% seen once. Whole-study results and caveats: CD8+ contracting clones occupied EMRA, while CD4+ ones occupied mainly CM and EM. The study found balanced CD4/CD8 in clones contracting day 15 to 85 and a CD4+ lean in later expanders.

As regards this clonotype: The antigen is undetermined.

V is TRBV5-1 and J is TRBJ2-1, with 7 bases that match TRBD1. Material for sequencing was PBMCs or a T cell subset sorted from them (not recorded which). This receptor was identified in an adult woman who had mild COVID-19 (a few samples of this study predate the infection). Cell type and time point are not known. CDR3 sequence reads: CASSTAQGVREQFF. The DNA of the CDR3 is TGCGCCAGCAGCACTGCTCAGGGGGTACGTGAGCAGTTCTTC.